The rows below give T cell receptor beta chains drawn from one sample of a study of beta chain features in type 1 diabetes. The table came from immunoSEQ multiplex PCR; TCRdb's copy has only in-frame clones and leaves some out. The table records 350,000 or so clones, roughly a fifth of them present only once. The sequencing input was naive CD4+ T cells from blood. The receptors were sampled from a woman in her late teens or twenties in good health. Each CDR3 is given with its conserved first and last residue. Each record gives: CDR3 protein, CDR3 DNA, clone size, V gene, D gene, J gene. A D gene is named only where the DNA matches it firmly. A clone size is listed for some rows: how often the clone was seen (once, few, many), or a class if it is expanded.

CDR3aa: CASSQLVRNYGYTF; CDR3nt: TGCGCCAGCAGCCAACTCGTACGGAACTATGGCTACACCTTC; abundance: few; v_gene: TRBV4-3; d_gene: .; j_gene: TRBJ1-2
CDR3aa: CASSLQYEQYF; CDR3nt: TGTGCCAGCAGTCTCCAGTACGAGCAGTACTTC; abundance: .; v_gene: TRBV9; d_gene: .; j_gene: TRBJ2-7
CDR3aa: CASSLGTENTEAFF; CDR3nt: TGCGCCAGCAGCTTGGGGACAGAGAACACTGAAGCTTTCTTT; abundance: .; v_gene: TRBV5-1; d_gene: .; j_gene: TRBJ1-1
CDR3aa: CASSLSAAAGREQFF; CDR3nt: TGTGCCAGCAGCCTCTCCGCAGCGGCGGGTCGTGAGCAGTTCTTC; abundance: few; v_gene: TRBV7-8; d_gene: .; j_gene: TRBJ2-1
CDR3aa: CASSATGTLNEQFF; CDR3nt: TGTGCCAGCAGCGCAACAGGGACCCTGAATGAGCAGTTCTTC; abundance: few; v_gene: TRBV9; d_gene: .; j_gene: TRBJ2-1
CDR3aa: CASSLGTSGAEQFF; CDR3nt: TGTGCCAGCAGCCTCGGGACTAGCGGGGCGGAGCAGTTCTTC; abundance: .; v_gene: TRBV11-2; d_gene: TRBD2; j_gene: TRBJ2-1
CDR3aa: CASSVVAGGGPQHF; CDR3nt: TGTGCCAGCAGCGTAGTAGCGGGGGGAGGGCCCCAGCATTTT; abundance: .; v_gene: TRBV9; d_gene: .; j_gene: TRBJ1-5
CDR3aa: CASSLGTGLQPQHF; CDR3nt: TGCGCCAGCAGCTTGGGGACAGGCCTTCAGCCCCAGCATTTT; abundance: .; v_gene: TRBV5-1; d_gene: TRBD1; j_gene: TRBJ1-5
CDR3aa: CASSPDRAKAFF; CDR3nt: TGTGCCAGCAGTCCGGACAGGGCGAAAGCTTTCTTT; abundance: few; v_gene: TRBV6-5; d_gene: TRBD1; j_gene: TRBJ1-1
CDR3aa: CASSSDRSYEQYF; CDR3nt: TGTGCCAGCAGCTCGGACAGATCCTACGAGCAGTACTTC; abundance: few; v_gene: TRBV5-6; d_gene: .; j_gene: TRBJ2-7
CDR3aa: CASSVKAGVFSNEQFF; CDR3nt: TGTGCCAGCAGCGTCAAAGCGGGAGTATTTAGCAATGAGCAGTTCTTC; abundance: few; v_gene: TRBV9; d_gene: TRBD2; j_gene: TRBJ2-1
CDR3aa: CASIGGTRGFQETQYF; CDR3nt: TGTGCCAGCATCGGCGGGACTAGAGGGTTCCAAGAGACCCAGTACTTC; abundance: .; v_gene: TRBV7-9; d_gene: TRBD2; j_gene: TRBJ2-5
CDR3aa: CASSYSLGRGNYGYTF; CDR3nt: TGTGCCAGCAGTTACTCGTTAGGACGGGGAAACTATGGCTACACCTTC; abundance: .; v_gene: TRBV6-5; d_gene: .; j_gene: TRBJ1-2
CDR3aa: CASSPGLAGAHEQYF; CDR3nt: TGTGCCAGCTCACCCGGACTAGCGGGAGCCCACGAGCAGTACTTC; abundance: .; v_gene: TRBV18; d_gene: TRBD2; j_gene: TRBJ2-7
CDR3aa: CATSEQGHSNQPQHF; CDR3nt: TGTGCCACCAGCGAACAGGGTCACAGCAATCAGCCCCAGCATTTT; abundance: .; v_gene: TRBV15; d_gene: .; j_gene: TRBJ1-5
CDR3aa: CASSQQESGNQPQHF; CDR3nt: TGTGCCAGCTCACAACAGGAGAGTGGCAATCAGCCCCAGCATTTT; abundance: few; v_gene: TRBV18; d_gene: .; j_gene: TRBJ1-5
CDR3aa: CAWSVLPGVKDTQYF; CDR3nt: TGTGCCTGGAGTGTACTTCCGGGAGTGAAAGATACGCAGTATTTT; abundance: .; v_gene: TRBV30; d_gene: .; j_gene: TRBJ2-3
CDR3aa: CASSQTGEETQYF; CDR3nt: TGCGCCAGCAGCCAGACGGGGGAAGAGACCCAGTACTTC; abundance: .; v_gene: TRBV4-1; d_gene: .; j_gene: TRBJ2-5
CDR3aa: CASSPVPVSQETQYF; CDR3nt: TGTGCCAGCAGCCCTGTCCCCGTCTCTCAAGAGACCCAGTACTTC; abundance: .; v_gene: TRBV5-6; d_gene: .; j_gene: TRBJ2-5
CDR3aa: CASSKDRVEVTDTQYF; CDR3nt: TGTGCCAGCAGCAAAGACAGGGTCGAGGTCACAGATACGCAGTATTTT; abundance: few; v_gene: TRBV7-9; d_gene: TRBD1; j_gene: TRBJ2-3
CDR3aa: CASIQTGGVTEAFF; CDR3nt: TGTGCCAGCATCCAGACAGGGGGCGTCACTGAAGCTTTCTTT; abundance: .; v_gene: TRBV7-9; d_gene: TRBD1; j_gene: TRBJ1-1
CDR3aa: CASSSRGTGELFF; CDR3nt: TGTGCCAGCAGCTCCAGGGGAACCGGGGAGCTGTTTTTT; abundance: .; v_gene: TRBV5-4; d_gene: .; j_gene: TRBJ2-2
CDR3aa: CASSLLSSTDTQYF; CDR3nt: TGTGCCAGCAGTCTGCTATCGAGCACAGATACGCAGTATTTT; abundance: .; v_gene: TRBV28; d_gene: .; j_gene: TRBJ2-3
CDR3aa: CASRPGGGAEQYF; CDR3nt: TGTGCCAGCAGGCCGGGAGGAGGTGCTGAGCAGTACTTC; abundance: .; v_gene: TRBV11-2; d_gene: TRBD2; j_gene: TRBJ2-7
CDR3aa: CASRRTSGSSDTQYF; CDR3nt: TGTGCCAGCAGGAGGACTAGCGGGAGCTCAGATACGCAGTATTTT; abundance: few; v_gene: TRBV25-1; d_gene: TRBD2; j_gene: TRBJ2-3
CDR3aa: CASSFPQGANVLTF; CDR3nt: TGCGCCAGCAGCTTCCCCCAGGGGGCCAACGTCCTGACTTTC; abundance: few; v_gene: TRBV5-1; d_gene: .; j_gene: TRBJ2-6
CDR3aa: CASSQGGGGPHTDTQYF; CDR3nt: TGCGCCAGCAGCCAAGGAGGCGGGGGCCCGCACACAGATACGCAGTATTTT; abundance: few; v_gene: TRBV4-3; d_gene: .; j_gene: TRBJ2-3
CDR3aa: CASNLAGYEQYF; CDR3nt: TGTGCCAGCAACCTTGCGGGATACGAGCAGTACTTC; abundance: few; v_gene: TRBV5-4; d_gene: .; j_gene: TRBJ2-7
CDR3aa: CASSFAGDNYGYTF; CDR3nt: TGTGCCAGCAGCTTCGCAGGGGATAACTATGGCTACACCTTC; abundance: few; v_gene: TRBV4-2; d_gene: .; j_gene: TRBJ1-2
CDR3aa: CAWSPQGAISGNTIYF; CDR3nt: TGTGCCTGGAGTCCCCAGGGGGCCATTTCTGGAAACACCATATATTTT; abundance: few; v_gene: TRBV30; d_gene: TRBD1; j_gene: TRBJ1-3
CDR3aa: CASSLGGTQYF; CDR3nt: TGTGCCAGCAGCTTAGGAGGGACCCAGTACTTC; abundance: few; v_gene: TRBV7-9; d_gene: .; j_gene: TRBJ2-5
CDR3aa: CAWKGGGGGNTIYF; CDR3nt: TGTGCCTGGAAGGGAGGGGGAGGTGGAAACACCATATATTTT; abundance: .; v_gene: TRBV30; d_gene: .; j_gene: TRBJ1-3
CDR3aa: CASSSSRTGGTHEQYF; CDR3nt: TGTGCCAGCAGCTCAAGTAGGACAGGGGGGACCCACGAGCAGTACTTC; abundance: few; v_gene: TRBV7-9; d_gene: TRBD1; j_gene: TRBJ2-7
CDR3aa: CASSFSSYYNEQFF; CDR3nt: TGTGCCAGCAGCTTTAGCAGCTACTACAATGAGCAGTTCTTC; abundance: few; v_gene: TRBV7-9; d_gene: .; j_gene: TRBJ2-1
CDR3aa: CASTPGRRTYNEQFF; CDR3nt: TGTGCCAGCACCCCCGGGAGGAGGACCTACAATGAGCAGTTCTTC; abundance: few; v_gene: TRBV6-5; d_gene: TRBD2; j_gene: TRBJ2-1
CDR3aa: CSVESNQGTGYTF; CDR3nt: TGCAGCGTTGAATCCAACCAGGGGACGGGCTACACCTTC; abundance: .; v_gene: TRBV29-1; d_gene: .; j_gene: TRBJ1-2
CDR3aa: CASTLNEYGTGGSYEQYF; CDR3nt: TGTGCCAGCACCCTGAACGAATACGGGACAGGGGGCTCCTACGAGCAGTACTTC; abundance: .; v_gene: TRBV2; d_gene: TRBD1; j_gene: TRBJ2-7
CDR3aa: CASTLWQQETQYF; CDR3nt: TGTGCCAGCACCCTGTGGCAGCAAGAGACCCAGTACTTC; abundance: few; v_gene: TRBV7-2; d_gene: .; j_gene: TRBJ2-5
CDR3aa: CAISAGVGTDTQYF; CDR3nt: TGTGCCATCAGTGCCGGGGTCGGCACAGATACGCAGTATTTT; abundance: few; v_gene: TRBV10-3; d_gene: .; j_gene: TRBJ2-3
CDR3aa: CASSLETLVTSGGEGEQFF; CDR3nt: TGCGCCAGCAGCCTCGAGACGCTGGTGACTAGCGGGGGCGAGGGTGAGCAGTTCTTC; abundance: .; v_gene: TRBV5-1; d_gene: TRBD2; j_gene: TRBJ2-1